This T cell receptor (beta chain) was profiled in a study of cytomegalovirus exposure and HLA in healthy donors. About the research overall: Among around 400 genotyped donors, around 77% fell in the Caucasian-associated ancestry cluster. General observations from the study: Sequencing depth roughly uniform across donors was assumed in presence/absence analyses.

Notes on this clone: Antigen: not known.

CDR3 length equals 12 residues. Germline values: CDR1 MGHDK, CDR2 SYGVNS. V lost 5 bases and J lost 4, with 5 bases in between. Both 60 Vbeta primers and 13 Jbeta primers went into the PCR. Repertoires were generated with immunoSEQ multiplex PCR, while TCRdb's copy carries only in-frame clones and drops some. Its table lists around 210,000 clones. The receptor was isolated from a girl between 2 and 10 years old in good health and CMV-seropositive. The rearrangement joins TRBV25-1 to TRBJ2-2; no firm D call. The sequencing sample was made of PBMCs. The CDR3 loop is CASSQLTGELFF. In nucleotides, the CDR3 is TGTGCCAGCAGTCAACTCACCGGGGAGCTGTTTTTT.